A selection of T cell receptor beta chains follows, all from one sample in a study of cytomegalovirus exposure and HLA in healthy donors. TCRdb's copy holds only in-frame clones and misses some; the assay was immunoSEQ multiplex PCR. The sample includes about 130,000 clones, 70% to 80% seen only once; the top ten take roughly 1.9%. Sample: PBMCs. The receptors were sampled from a woman aged 45-60 years in good health and CMV-seronegative. The CDR3 runs from the conserved cysteine through the conserved F or W. Fields, in order: V gene, D gene, CDR3 protein. The D gene is left open where the match is weak.

V gene: TRBV7-2; D gene: TRBD1; CDR3 protein: CASSSWTGIGELFF
V gene: TRBV6-1; D gene: TRBD2; CDR3 protein: CASSGPGLAGGITGELFF
V gene: TRBV9; D gene: .; CDR3 protein: CASSGAAGYGYTF
V gene: TRBV30; D gene: .; CDR3 protein: CAWTGMNTEAFF
V gene: TRBV10-3; D gene: TRBD2; CDR3 protein: CAISHQRRERKYNEQFF
V gene: TRBV7-8; D gene: .; CDR3 protein: CASSPRQIRELNTEAFF
V gene: TRBV30; D gene: TRBD2; CDR3 protein: CAWSVLAGASDTQYF
V gene: TRBV5-1; D gene: TRBD2; CDR3 protein: CASSSSGGSTDTQYF
V gene: TRBV28; D gene: TRBD2; CDR3 protein: CASSLSGREPYEQYF
V gene: TRBV30; D gene: TRBD2; CDR3 protein: CAWSPTSGRAYEQYF
V gene: TRBV19; D gene: .; CDR3 protein: CASSNRRQGGSYEQYF
V gene: TRBV4-1; D gene: .; CDR3 protein: CASSRLERALRGHEQYF
V gene: TRBV27; D gene: .; CDR3 protein: CASSSHITRNEQFF
V gene: TRBV9; D gene: .; CDR3 protein: CASSVATGYGNTIYF
V gene: TRBV7-6; D gene: .; CDR3 protein: CASSVDSYEQYF
V gene: TRBV19; D gene: .; CDR3 protein: CASSIVTGTYEQYF
V gene: TRBV7-2; D gene: .; CDR3 protein: CASSLGAGQETQYF
V gene: TRBV4-2; D gene: .; CDR3 protein: CASSITGGEGQPQHF
V gene: TRBV2; D gene: TRBD1; CDR3 protein: CATPGTGRSYTF
V gene: TRBV28; D gene: .; CDR3 protein: CASNQLKPGEQYF
V gene: TRBV7-9; D gene: .; CDR3 protein: CASTGFVTDYGYTF
V gene: TRBV9; D gene: TRBD1; CDR3 protein: CASSPRDSIFGNTQYF
V gene: TRBV11-3; D gene: TRBD2; CDR3 protein: CASSSAGGPTDTQYF
V gene: TRBV29-1; D gene: .; CDR3 protein: CSADSAPGNTIYF
V gene: TRBV5-6; D gene: TRBD2; CDR3 protein: CASSSILAGVRNEQFF
V gene: TRBV28; D gene: TRBD1; CDR3 protein: CASGWAGTGQGQPQHF
V gene: TRBV5-1; D gene: .; CDR3 protein: CASSLSRPGQETQYF
V gene: TRBV2; D gene: .; CDR3 protein: CASAGSGGGYGYTF
V gene: TRBV9; D gene: .; CDR3 protein: CASNDGIGKSRSGANVLTF
V gene: TRBV18; D gene: TRBD1; CDR3 protein: CASSLFGTGEETQYF
V gene: TRBV6-5; D gene: .; CDR3 protein: CASSAARGIDEQYF
V gene: TRBV6-1; D gene: .; CDR3 protein: CASSEAGGWGYSNQPQHF
V gene: TRBV7-9; D gene: TRBD2; CDR3 protein: CASSLRGGETYEQYF
V gene: TRBV6-5; D gene: TRBD1; CDR3 protein: CASSRTGTDPYGYPF
V gene: TRBV5-1; D gene: TRBD1; CDR3 protein: CASSLGDSGNQPQHF
V gene: TRBV6-1; D gene: TRBD1; CDR3 protein: CASSGTGSSNQPQHF
V gene: TRBV28; D gene: .; CDR3 protein: CASITGAGDNYGYTF
V gene: TRBV7-9; D gene: .; CDR3 protein: CASSPYRDLNTEAFF
V gene: TRBV7-3; D gene: .; CDR3 protein: CASSSRSGITEAFF
V gene: TRBV28; D gene: .; CDR3 protein: CASSLPGSNEKLFF
V gene: TRBV18; D gene: .; CDR3 protein: CASSPPPGETQYF
V gene: TRBV5-1; D gene: .; CDR3 protein: CASSVGTHNVMNTEAFF
V gene: TRBV25-1; D gene: TRBD2; CDR3 protein: CASSGLAGMNEQFF
V gene: TRBV5-4; D gene: TRBD1; CDR3 protein: CASFSSGGVGLNTEAFF
V gene: TRBV6-6; D gene: .; CDR3 protein: CASRGGQETQYF
V gene: TRBV19; D gene: TRBD1; CDR3 protein: CASSSQQGQSYGYTF
V gene: TRBV29-1; D gene: .; CDR3 protein: CSVGRVETQYF
V gene: TRBV7-9; D gene: .; CDR3 protein: CASTPPRQGGEQFF
V gene: TRBV7-9; D gene: .; CDR3 protein: CASSSLSGVTEAFF
V gene: TRBV6-5; D gene: .; CDR3 protein: CASSPGTGGNTQYF